One sample yielded the 20 T cell receptor beta chains listed below, sequenced in a study of monozygotic twins with inflammatory bowel disease. TCRdb re-called the 5' RACE reads and gives one entry per CDR3 protein, without DNA. The sample holds about 380,000 distinct CDR3 sequences. Material for sequencing was blood. All receptors derive from a human donor with ulcerative colitis or Crohn's disease, or a healthy co-twin of an affected twin (not recorded which).

The chain carries TRBV7-9 and TRBJ2-4; TCRdb calls TRBD1, which cannot be checked without DNA. This CDR3 has 14 amino acids. CDR1 and CDR2 (germline): SEHNR, FQNEAQ (reference sequence). The chain's CDR3 is CASSGDRGKNIQYF.

The chain is built from TRBV12-3 or TRBV12-4 and TRBJ1-2; TCRdb selects TRBD1, and the lack of DNA leaves this call unchecked. The CDR3 has 15 amino acids. The CDR3: CASSLAPRTGGGYTF.

This sequence joins TRBV29-1 and TRBJ2-7; the TCRdb call, TRBD1, lacks DNA for checking. The germline V gene has CDR1 SQVTM and CDR2 ANQGSEA. The CDR3 contains 15 residues. Here the CDR3 reads CSVVVGGTVLSQQYF.

The chain is built from TRBV5-1 and TRBJ2-3; the TCRdb call, TRBD1, lacks DNA for checking. Germline V CDR1 and CDR2: SGHRS, YFSETQ. This CDR3 contains 15 residues. This CDR3 is CASCKGGTRADTQYF.

J is TRBJ2-3 and V is TRBV11-2; TCRdb calls TRBD1, which cannot be checked without DNA. The CDR3 has 17 amino acids. Germline V gene lookup returns CDR1 SGHAT and CDR2 FQNNGV. Here the CDR3 reads CASSLDWRRTAGDTQYF. Full variable domain (missing parts from reference TRBV11-2 and TRBJ2-3): EAGVAQSPRYKIIEKRQSVAFWCNPISGHATLYWYQQILGQGPKLLIQFQNNGVVDDSQLPKDRFSAERLKGVDSTLKIQPAKLEDSAVYLCASSLDWRRTAGDTQYFGPGTRLTVL.

V gene TRBV5-6 combines with J gene TRBJ1-1; TCRdb lists TRBD1, though no DNA is available to test this call. CDR3 size: 15 residues. CDR1 and CDR2 (germline): SGHDT, YYEEEE. CDR3 sequence reads: CASSLGAGPRTEAFF. The entire variable domain, with the rest obtained from reference TRBV5-6 and TRBJ1-1, is as follows: DAGVTQSPTHLIKTRGQQVTLRCSPKSGHDTVSWYQQALGQGPQFIFQYYEEEERQRGNFPDRFSGHQFPNYSSELNVNALLLGDSALYLCASSLGAGPRTEAFFGQGTRLTVV.

The gene calls are TRBV5-4 and TRBJ2-3; TCRdb designates TRBD1, a call that cannot be tested without DNA. CDR1 is SGHNT, CDR2 YYREEE, per germline (reference sequence). The CDR3 totals 13 residues. CDR3 in amino acids: CAIRDRSKDTQYF.

The rearrangement uses TRBV20-1 and TRBJ1-2; absent DNA, TCRdb's TRBD1 call cannot be checked. The CDR3 loop spans 13 amino acids. Germline assignment: CDR1 DFQATT and CDR2 SNEGSKA (reference sequence). CDR3: CSARPDRDYGYTF.

The chain couples TRBV3-1 to TRBJ1-4. The CDR3 is 15 amino acids. CDR1 is LGHDT and CDR2 is YNNKEL in the germline V gene (reference sequence). This CDR3 reads CASSLTRGGGEKLFF.

The J gene is TRBJ2-5, the V gene TRBV20-1; lacking DNA, the TRBD1 call made by TCRdb goes unchecked. The length of the CDR3 is 13 residues. CDR1 is DFQATT and CDR2 is SNEGSKA in the germline V gene (reference sequence). The chain's CDR3 is CSAREPPGETQYF.

The V gene is TRBV18, the J gene TRBJ2-4; the TCRdb D gene call, TRBD1, has no DNA to confirm it. Germline loops: CDR1 KGHSH, CDR2 LQKENI. CDR3 size: 15 residues. CDR3 sequence: CASSPDSRAKNIQYF. Supplemented by reference TRBV18 and TRBJ2-4, the full variable domain reads NAGVMQNPRHLVRRRGQEARLRCSPMKGHSHVYWYRQLPEEGLKFMVYLQKENIIDESGMPKERFSAEFPKEGPSILRIQQVVRGDSAAYFCASSPDSRAKNIQYFGAGTRLSVL.

V and J are TRBV5-1 and TRBJ2-1; TCRdb picks TRBD2, but there is no DNA to check that call. This CDR3 is built from 16 residues. The germline CDR1 and CDR2 sequences are SGHRS and YFSETQ. The CDR3 loop is CASSLVWSSGNNEQFF.

V is TRBV29-1 and J is TRBJ2-3; the TCRdb call, TRBD2, lacks DNA for checking. The CDR3 is made up of 13 amino acids. In germline, CDR1 is SQVTM, CDR2 ANQGSEA. The chain's CDR3 is CSVGGLAGDTQYF.

J is TRBJ2-5 and V is TRBV5-5; TCRdb outputs TRBD1, but without DNA this stays unchecked. CDR3 length equals 16 residues. Germline CDR1 is SGHKS and CDR2 is YYEKEE (reference sequence). Here the CDR3 reads CASSLLGRASRETQYF.

This chain uses TRBV6-1 with TRBJ2-7; TCRdb reports TRBD1, a call that lacks DNA to check it against. There are 12 residues in the CDR3. The germline CDR1 and CDR2 sequences are MNHNS and SASEGT. This chain's CDR3 is CASSGTGTEQYF.

CDR3 region: CASSLRTGRNQPQHF. The chain employs TRBV19 and TRBJ1-5; no DNA is available, so the TRBD1 call from TCRdb remains unchecked. Germline V gives CDR1 LNHDA, CDR2 SQIVND (reference sequence). The length of the CDR3 is 15 residues.

This sequence joins TRBV24-1 and TRBJ1-5; the D call of TRBD1 rests on TCRdb alone, since no DNA is present to check it. Germline V gives CDR1 KGHDR, CDR2 SFDVKD. The length of the CDR3 is 13 residues. The CDR3 loop is CATAGPSGEPQHF.

This sequence joins TRBV7-9 and TRBJ2-1; with no DNA, the TCRdb D assignment of TRBD1 cannot be verified. Germline V lookup: CDR1 SEHNR, CDR2 FQNEAQ (reference sequence). This CDR3 is 17 amino acids long. The CDR3 here is CASSLAGQGVSYNEQFF.

This CDR3 is CSVDSGVIWEAQYF. This rearrangement joins TRBV29-1 to TRBJ2-5; absent DNA, TCRdb's TRBD2 call cannot be checked. The germline CDR1 and CDR2 sequences are SQVTM and ANQGSEA. This CDR3 region has 14 residues.

The chain uses TRBV6-1 and TRBJ1-4; the D gene TCRdb calls, TRBD1, cannot be checked with no DNA. This CDR3 comprises 16 residues. Germline lookup yields CDR1 MNHNS and CDR2 SASEGT. CDR3 amino acids: CASRSGWIATNEKLFF.